The clone carrying this T cell receptor (beta chain) was counted only a few times. What it binds is unknown. V was clipped by 2 bases and J by 0 bases, with 17 bases between them. The CDR3 has 18 amino acids. Germline V lookup: CDR1 MNHNS, CDR2 SASEGT. The sample belongs to a study of T cell responses to AZD1222 COVID-19 vaccine. General observations from the study: Repertoire sampling occurred only after the peak T cell response. Unmutated variant regions are reportedly the target of nearly half of TCRs that are spike-specific.

Assay: immunoSEQ multiplex PCR; the TCRdb copy retains only in-frame clones and omits some. Among approximately 120,000 clones listed, over 75% were seen once. The chain links TRBV6-1 to TRBJ1-5; TRBD1 is a possible D gene (6 bases). Sequenced here: peripheral blood, sampled on day 0 of MenACWY control vaccination. The source of this sequence is an adult in good health. CDR3 in DNA: TGTGCCAGCAGTGAAAAGCGCGGGGGCCAGACTAGCAATCAGCCCCAGCATTTT. As protein: CASSEKRGGQTSNQPQHF.